The 11 T cell receptor beta chains given below trace back to one sample, sequenced in a study of PD-1 blockade in classical Hodgkin lymphoma. Time point in this sample: cycle 4 day 1 (C4D1), after more than 5 weeks of nivolumab. No patient escaped relapse after autologous stem cell transplantation, and brentuximab vedotin exposure varied. Using immunoSEQ multiplex PCR, the repertoire was profiled, and TCRdb retains in-frame clones only, with some absent. The table includes about 90,000 clones, approximately 90% detected once. Specimen: peripheral blood mononuclear cells (PBMCs), collected before the fourth cycle of nivolumab. Source of these receptors: a human donor with classical Hodgkin lymphoma.

In its sample, this clone was seen once. The V and J genes are TRBV7-9 and TRBJ1-3, with no clear D. V shed 4 bases and J shed 0 bases, with 7 bases lying between them. Germline V gene sequence: CDR1 SEHNR, CDR2 FQNEAQ (reference sequence). The CDR3 spans 14 residues. The chain's CDR3 is CASSYFNSGNTIYF. In DNA form, the CDR3 reads TGTGCCAGCAGCTACTTTAACTCTGGAAACACCATATATTTT. The full variable domain, in which reference TRBV7-9 and TRBJ1-3 provide the parts outside the CDR3, is DTGVSQNPRHKITKRGQNVTFRCDPISEHNRLYWYRQTLGQGPEFLTYFQNEAQLEKSRLLSDRFSAERPKGSFSTLEIQRTEQGDSAMYLCASSYFNSGNTIYFGEGSWLTVV.

This chain connects TRBV7-8 to TRBJ2-5; TRBD2 matches at 10 bases. The germline gives CDR1 SGHVS, CDR2 FQNEAQ. CDR3 size: 17 residues. Germline trimming cut 1 base from V and 2 bases from J; bases unmatched to any gene: 7. The CDR3 nucleotides read TGTGCCAGCAGCTTAGTGGCCGGACTAGCGGATCAAGAGACCCAGTACTTC. Protein sequence: CASSLVAGLADQETQYF.

The rearrangement uses TRBV4-1 and TRBJ2-2; the match to TRBD1 covers 10 bases. The germline CDR1 and CDR2 sequences are MGHRA and YSYEKL. The length of the CDR3 is 17 residues. V gave up 0 bases and J gave up 6 bases; unmatched junction bases: 7. DNA for the CDR3: TGCGCCAGCAGCCAAGATAAGGGACAGGGGTTTGCCGGGGAGCTGTTTTTT. Translation: CASSQDKGQGFAGELFF.

As regards this clone: Other DNA variants within this sample encode the same CDR3. The chain links TRBV5-6 to TRBJ1-1; D remains ambiguous. Trimming took off 0 bases at V and 1 base at J, with 4 bases between the two ends. Looked up from germline, CDR1 is SGHDT and CDR2 is YYEEEE. This CDR3 region has 13 residues. The CDR3: CASSLAGNTEAFF. The CDR3, as DNA: TGTGCCAGCAGCTTGGCTGGGAACACTGAAGCTTTCTTT.

The V and J genes are TRBV15 and TRBJ1-2; D not certain. CDR3 length equals 13 residues. Germline V gives CDR1 LNHNV, CDR2 YYDKDF (reference sequence). Trimming removed 0 bases from V and 3 bases from J, with 5 bases in between. This CDR3 is CATSRDRYYGYTF. The CDR3, as DNA: TGTGCCACCAGCAGAGACAGATACTATGGCTACACCTTC.

The rearrangement joins TRBV27 to TRBJ1-5; TRBD1 agrees at 7 bases. This CDR3 is 17 amino acids long. With 2 bases clipped from V and 4 bases from J, the junction kept 11 bases outside the gene matches. Looked up from germline, CDR1 is MNHEY and CDR2 is SMNVEV (reference sequence). Here the CDR3 DNA reads TGTGCCAGCAGTTTACCTCCCTCGGACAGGCGGAATCAGCCCCAGCATTTT. This encodes CASSLPPSDRRNQPQHF.

The chain carries TRBV7-3 and TRBJ2-7; D is ambiguous. The germline V and J ends were trimmed by 2 bases and 2 bases, with 13 bases remaining between them. This CDR3 has 15 residues. Germline CDR1 is SGHTA and CDR2 is FQGTGA. CDR3 in amino acids: CASSLDPSEPYEQYF. CDR3 DNA sequence: TGTGCCAGCAGCTTAGACCCTTCCGAGCCCTACGAGCAGTACTTC.

The chain is built from TRBV2 and TRBJ1-5; TRBD1 might be the D (5 bases). The CDR3 has 15 amino acids. The germline CDR1 and CDR2 sequences are SNHLY and FYNNEI. V lost 7 bases and J 4 bases, leaving 17 bases between the germline ends. The CDR3 nucleotides read TGTGCCAGCACCCAAAAGGGGACGGGAAATCAGCCCCAGCATTTT. Its protein product is CASTQKGTGNQPQHF.

J is TRBJ1-2 and V is TRBV7-2; a weak D match, TRBD1 (5 bases). Germline lookup yields CDR1 SGHTA and CDR2 FQGNSA. V was trimmed by 5 bases and J by 4 bases, leaving 14 bases between them. This CDR3 has 14 residues. The CDR3, as DNA: TGTGCCAGCAGCCCGTCAGGGAGGGGCTATGGCTACACCTTC. As protein: CASSPSGRGYGYTF.

The chain joins TRBV30 to TRBJ2-3; the D call may be TRBD1 or TRBD2 (5 bases each). This CDR3 region has 14 residues. Trimming stripped 0 bases from V and 5 bases from J, with 12 bases between. CDR1 and CDR2 (germline): GTSNPN, SVGIG (reference sequence). The CDR3 here is CAWSVLGVQDTQYF. In DNA, the CDR3 is TGTGCCTGGAGTGTACTAGGGGTTCAAGATACGCAGTATTTT.

The rearrangement links TRBV7-8 to TRBJ1-1; a weak D match, TRBD1 (6 bases). The CDR3 runs to 15 residues. V was shortened by 2 bases and J by 2 bases, with 12 bases between the two germline ends. The germline CDR1 and CDR2 sequences are SGHVS and FQNEAQ. CDR3 coding DNA: TGTGCCAGCAGCTTACAGCCAGGGGCCAACACTGAAGCTTTCTTT. This gives the protein CASSLQPGANTEAFF.